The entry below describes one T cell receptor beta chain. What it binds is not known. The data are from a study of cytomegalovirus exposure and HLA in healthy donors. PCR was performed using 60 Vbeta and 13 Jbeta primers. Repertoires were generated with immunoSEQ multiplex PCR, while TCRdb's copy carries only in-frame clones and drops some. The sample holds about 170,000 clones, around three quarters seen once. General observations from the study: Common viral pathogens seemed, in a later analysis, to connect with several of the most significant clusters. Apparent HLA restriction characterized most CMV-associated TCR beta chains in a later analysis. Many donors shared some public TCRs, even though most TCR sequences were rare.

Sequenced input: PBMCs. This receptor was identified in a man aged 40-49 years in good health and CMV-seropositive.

The CDR3 is CAWTLTGNYEQYF. In nucleotides, the CDR3 is TGTGCCTGGACCCTGACAGGGAACTACGAGCAGTACTTC. The J gene is TRBJ2-7, the V gene TRBV30; the match to TRBD1 covers 7 bases. Germline V CDR1 and CDR2: GTSNPN, SVGIG (reference sequence). The CDR3 is 13 amino acids. V was pared by 4 bases and J by 3 bases, with 6 bases of the junction left unmatched.